The TCR beta chain under discussion was sequenced for a study of T cell responses to AZD1222 COVID-19 vaccine. Study-level points and caveats: Spike-specific TCR breadth rose after two AZD1222 doses, and depth rose as well.

V gave up 5 bases and J gave up 4 bases, with 7 bases separating them. The CDR3 consists of 12 residues. Points on this clone: The target antigen is unknown.

The assay was immunoSEQ multiplex PCR, and TCRdb's table has in-frame clones only and misses some. The data contain 95,000 to 110,000 clones, roughly nine tenths of them seen just once; the ten biggest clones take up approximately 4%. The sample was peripheral blood, taken on day 0 of AZD1222 vaccination. The chain couples TRBV12-3 or TRBV12-4 to TRBJ2-3; D is uncertain. The sequence was obtained from an adult in good health. The CDR3, as DNA: TGTGCCAGCAGTCCCTGGGCAGATACGCAGTATTTT. Translation gives CASSPWADTQYF.